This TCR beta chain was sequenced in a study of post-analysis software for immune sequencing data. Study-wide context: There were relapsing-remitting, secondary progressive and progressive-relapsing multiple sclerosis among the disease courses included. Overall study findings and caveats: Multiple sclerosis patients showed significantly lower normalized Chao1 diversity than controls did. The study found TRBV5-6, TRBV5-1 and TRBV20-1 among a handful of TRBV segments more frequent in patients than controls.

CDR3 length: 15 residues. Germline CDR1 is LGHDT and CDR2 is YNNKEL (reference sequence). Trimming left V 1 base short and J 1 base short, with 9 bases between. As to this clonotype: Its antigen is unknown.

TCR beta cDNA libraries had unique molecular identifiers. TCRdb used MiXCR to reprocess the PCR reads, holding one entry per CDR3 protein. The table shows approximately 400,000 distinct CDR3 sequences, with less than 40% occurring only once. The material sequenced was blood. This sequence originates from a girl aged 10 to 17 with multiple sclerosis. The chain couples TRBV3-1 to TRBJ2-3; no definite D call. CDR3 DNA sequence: TGTGCCAGCAGCCAAGTCCCGCCCGGCACAGATACGCAGTATTTT. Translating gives CASSQVPPGTDTQYF.